This TCR beta chain was found in a study of cytomegalovirus exposure and HLA in healthy donors. Study-wide results and caveats: High specificity and sensitivity for cytomegalovirus status were reported for the classifier. Cytomegalovirus association was listed for around 170 TCR beta chains.

The PCR used 60 Vbeta and 13 Jbeta primers. Method: immunoSEQ multiplex PCR; TCRdb's copy keeps in-frame clones and lacks some. The sample has 280,000 or so clones; roughly 90% are singletons. This clone was seen only once. Its antigen is still unknown. A junction end diverges from the germline sequence, so it may reflect a read error. Other DNA sequences in this specimen translate into the identical CDR3. The sample consisted of PBMCs. The receptor was derived from a woman between 18 and 29 years old in good health and CMV-seronegative.

The CDR3 nucleotides are TGTGCCTCCCACCCCCCGGGGGTAAATTCCCCCCTCCACTTT. Its translation is CASHPPGVNSPLHF. The chain couples TRBV19 to TRBJ1-6, with D possibly matching TRBD1 (5 bases). This CDR3 is 14 amino acids long. CDR1 and CDR2 from the germline V gene are LNHDA and SQIVND (reference sequence). Based on the CDR3 plus reference TRBV19 and TRBJ1-6, the full variable domain is DGGITQSPKYLFRKEGQNVTLSCEQNLNHDAMYWYRQDPGQGLRLIYYSQIVNDFQKGDIAEGYSVSREKKESFPLTVTSAQKNPTAFYLCASHPPGVNSPLHFGNGTRLTVT.